Presented here are 22 T cell receptor beta chains from one specimen sequenced in a study of blood T cell repertoires in COVID-19. Assay: immunoSEQ multiplex PCR; the TCRdb copy retains only in-frame clones and omits some. The data show 150,000 to 200,000 clones, 80% to 90% seen once. Sequencing was carried out using peripheral blood. These receptors were collected from a woman aged 70 to 79 with COVID-19, enrolled during active disease.

The chain combines TRBV14 with TRBJ2-3; 12 bases line up with TRBD2. The CDR3 is 18 residues long. Trimming cost V 0 bases and J 2 bases; bases outside gene matches: 6. Germline V gene data show CDR1 as SGHDN and CDR2 as FVKESK. In DNA form, the CDR3 reads TGTGCCAGCAGCCAAGATCTACTAGCGGGGGGCTCCACAGATACGCAGTATTTT. This codes for CASSQDLLAGGSTDTQYF.

The rearrangement uses TRBV6-5 and TRBJ1-1, with 7 bases matching TRBD1. CDR3 length equals 14 residues. CDR1 MNHEY and CDR2 SVGAGI come from the germline V gene. V shed 7 bases and J 1 base; nucleotides not matched to a gene: 6. The DNA of the CDR3 is TGTGCCAGCAATCCCGGGACAGCGAACACTGAAGCTTTCTTT. This sequence encodes CASNPGTANTEAFF.

The chain recombines TRBV30 with TRBJ2-7; the match to TRBD1 covers 8 bases. Trimming at V came to 3 bases and at J to 6 bases, leaving 7 bases not matched to a gene. The V gene's germline CDR1 is GTSNPN and CDR2 SVGIG (reference sequence). The CDR3 is 13 residues long. The DNA for the CDR3 is TGTGCCTGGAGGCCGCTTGACAGGGGCGAGCAGTACTTC. It codes for CAWRPLDRGEQYF.

The CDR3 spells CASFPLAGASRETQYF. The CDR3 DNA reads TGTGCCAGCTTCCCCTTAGCGGGGGCGTCGCGGGAGACCCAGTACTTC. This sequence joins TRBV3-1 (or the pseudogene TRBV3-2) and TRBJ2-5, with 9 bases matching TRBD2. J was trimmed by 5 bases and V by 8 bases; bases with no gene match: 15. Germline V gene lookup returns CDR1 LGHDT and CDR2 YNNKEL (reference sequence). The length of the CDR3 is 16 residues.

V and J are TRBV6-5 and TRBJ2-3; no definite D call. The V gene's germline CDR1 is MNHEY and CDR2 SVGAGI. The CDR3 sequence is 13 residues long. With 8 bases removed from V and 0 bases from J, the gap between germline ends came to 9 bases. CDR3 nucleotides: TGTGCCAGCCGCGCGGCCAGCACAGATACGCAGTATTTT. Translation: CASRAASTDTQYF.

V and J are TRBV3-1 (or the pseudogene TRBV3-2) and TRBJ2-7; tentative D call: TRBD2 (6 bases). The CDR3 has 15 amino acids. Germline assignment: CDR1 LGHDT and CDR2 YNNKEL (reference sequence). Trimming pared 3 bases from V and 0 bases from J, leaving 12 bases between. The CDR3 spells CASSHGAGISYEQYF. In nucleotides, the CDR3 is TGTGCCAGCAGCCATGGAGCGGGTATCTCCTACGAGCAGTACTTC.

This clone was counted a single time. This chain joins TRBV2 and TRBJ2-3; TRBD1 might be the D (5 bases). Germline CDR1 SNHLY, CDR2 FYNNEI. V lost 0 bases, J lost 4 bases, and 14 bases lay in between. CDR3 size: 16 residues. The CDR3 is CASSEALPKGADTQYF. CDR3 nucleotide sequence: TGTGCCAGCAGTGAAGCGCTTCCCAAAGGGGCAGATACGCAGTATTTT.

The rearrangement links TRBV6-4 to TRBJ2-2, with D perhaps matching TRBD2 (5 bases). The germline CDR1 and CDR2 sequences are MRHNA and SNTAGT. The CDR3 has 14 amino acids. The ends were cut back, 6 bases at V and 0 bases at J, with 8 bases in the middle. The DNA of the CDR3 is TGTGCCAGCAGGCAACTAGCGAACACCGGGGAGCTGTTTTTT. Its translation is CASRQLANTGELFF.

This chain connects TRBV20-1 to TRBJ1-2; 7 bases line up with TRBD1. V lost 3 bases, J lost 8 bases, and 9 bases stayed unmatched. CDR1 and CDR2 from the germline V gene are DFQATT and SNEGSKA (reference sequence). The CDR3 covers 13 residues. This CDR3 reads CSASDREAWGYTF. CDR3 nucleotides: TGCAGTGCTAGTGACAGGGAGGCTTGGGGCTACACCTTC.

This clone showed up many times. This chain connects TRBV19 to TRBJ1-6; the match to TRBD1 covers 9 bases. This CDR3 has 16 amino acids. Germline CDR1 is LNHDA and CDR2 is SQIVND (reference sequence). V lost 6 bases to trimming and J lost 7 bases; unmatched junction nucleotides: 10. CDR3 sequence reads: CASRAGTGTFNSPLHF. The CDR3 coding sequence is TGTGCCAGTAGAGCCGGGACAGGGACGTTCAATTCACCCCTCCACTTT. Drawing the rest from reference TRBV19 and TRBJ1-6, the complete variable domain is DGGITQSPKYLFRKEGQNVTLSCEQNLNHDAMYWYRQDPGQGLRLIYYSQIVNDFQKGDIAEGYSVSREKKESFPLTVTSAQKNPTAFYLCASRAGTGTFNSPLHFGNGTRLTVT.

This clone occurred a few times. This rearrangement joins TRBV6-5 to TRBJ1-1; D perhaps matches TRBD1 (6 bases). This CDR3 has 13 amino acids. Germline-derived CDR1 and CDR2 are MNHEY and SVGAGI. Trimming took off 4 bases at V and 10 bases at J, with 16 bases between the two ends. The CDR3 DNA reads as TGTGCCAGCAGTTCGACAGGAGGATTGGCAGCTTTCTTT. Translating it yields CASSSTGGLAAFF.

The V gene is TRBV15, the J gene TRBJ2-4; D is undetermined. This CDR3 spans 14 amino acids. The V end was cut by 4 bases, the J end by 1 base, with 8 bases between. The V gene's germline CDR1 is LNHNV and CDR2 YYDKDF (reference sequence). CDR3 nucleotide sequence: TGTGCCACCAGCACGGCCGGGGCCAAAAACATTCAGTACTTC. Amino acid sequence: CATSTAGAKNIQYF.

The chain employs TRBV2 and TRBJ2-7, with 8 bases fitting TRBD1. The trim removed 4 bases at V and 6 bases at J, leaving 8 bases unmatched. The germline V gene has CDR1 SNHLY and CDR2 FYNNEI. This CDR3 contains 14 residues. The CDR3 spells CASSAGQGTGEQYF. The CDR3 bases are TGTGCCAGCAGTGCCGGACAGGGTACCGGCGAGCAGTACTTC.

This chain uses TRBV29-1 with TRBJ1-2; D call uncertain. Germline V gene data show CDR1 as SQVTM and CDR2 as ANQGSEA. V lost 2 bases, J lost 8 bases, and 15 bases lay in between. This CDR3 is built from 13 residues. As DNA, the CDR3 is TGCAGCGTTGAAAGGCCGTATACGGGGGGCTACACCTTC. This codes for CSVERPYTGGYTF.

This chain joins TRBV9 and TRBJ1-1; weak D call: TRBD1 (6 bases). The CDR3 contains 14 residues. V was shortened by 4 bases and J by 3 bases, with 13 bases between the two germline ends. Germline V gene lookup returns CDR1 SGDLS and CDR2 YYNGEE. The CDR3 nucleotides read TGTGCCAGCAGCCCCTCAGGGGCGGACACTGAAGCTTTCTTT. Translation: CASSPSGADTEAFF.

This chain connects TRBV5-1 to TRBJ2-5; D perhaps matches TRBD2 (5 bases). The CDR3 spans 15 residues. Germline CDR1 reads SGHRS; CDR2 reads YFSETQ. The V and J ends lost 1 base and 3 bases respectively, with 13 bases between them. CDR3: CASSLNGPGEETQYF. In DNA form, the CDR3 reads TGCGCCAGCAGCTTGAACGGACCCGGGGAAGAGACCCAGTACTTC. Supplemented by reference TRBV5-1 and TRBJ2-5, the full variable domain reads KAGVTQTPRYLIKTRGQQVTLSCSPISGHRSVSWYQQTPGQGLQFLFEYFSETQRNKGNFPGRFSGRQFSNSRSEMNVSTLELGDSALYLCASSLNGPGEETQYFGPGTRLLVL.

This sequence joins TRBV3-1 (or the pseudogene TRBV3-2) and TRBJ2-5; TRBD1 matches 10 bases. V shed 2 bases and J 6 bases; nucleotides not matched to a gene: 3. CDR1 is LGHDT and CDR2 is YNNKEL in the germline V gene (reference sequence). The CDR3 covers 14 residues. DNA for the CDR3: TGTGCCAGCAGCCAAAGACAGGGGGCGAAGACCCAGTACTTC. Its translation: CASSQRQGAKTQYF.

Worth noting for this clone: Other DNA sequences of this sample code for an identical CDR3. The chain carries TRBV23-1 and TRBJ1-5; D is perhaps TRBD1 (5 bases). TRBV23-1 qualifies as an ORF whose function is uncertain. CDR3 length: 16 residues. Trimming took 1 base from V and 0 from J, leaving 10 bases between them. CDR3 in DNA: TGCGCCAGCAGTCAATTATCAGGGTATAGCAATCAGCCCCAGCATTTT. Its translation is CASSQLSGYSNQPQHF.

The J gene is TRBJ2-7, the V gene TRBV28; the D gene is possibly TRBD1 (6 bases). The CDR3 length is 13 residues. Deletions cut 11 bases from V and 0 bases from J, with 14 bases between. Germline V gene sequence: CDR1 MDHEN, CDR2 SYDVKM. CDR3: CAAKGGRSYEQYF. The CDR3 DNA sequence: TGTGCCGCAAAAGGGGGACGCTCCTACGAGCAGTACTTC.

The chain joins TRBV28 to TRBJ2-7; TRBD1 aligns across 8 bases. After removal of 3 bases from V and 6 bases from J, the junction contained 10 bases not matched to a gene. The germline V gene has CDR1 MDHEN and CDR2 SYDVKM. The CDR3 has 15 residues. The DNA of the CDR3 is TGTGCCAGCAGTTTGGCTCGACAGGGGCTGGGCGAGCAGTACGTC. Protein: CASSLARQGLGEQYV.

CDR3 amino acids: CASSYSGGVNTDTQYF. The CDR3, as DNA: TGTGCCAGCAGTTACTCTGGGGGGGTCAACACAGATACGCAGTATTTT. V gene TRBV6-5 combines with J gene TRBJ2-3; 7 bases line up with TRBD2. The V gene's germline CDR1 is MNHEY and CDR2 SVGAGI. CDR3 length equals 16 residues. The ends lost 0 bases at V and 2 bases at J; junction bases unmatched: 5.

The rearrangement joins TRBV11-2 to TRBJ2-4, with TRBD2 as a possible D gene (6 bases). CDR1 SGHAT and CDR2 FQNNGV come from the germline V gene. With 5 bases removed from V and 6 bases from J, the gap between germline ends came to 20 bases. This CDR3 has 16 residues. Written as DNA, the CDR3 is TGTGCCAGCAGCCCGGACCCTACTCTGGGGGGAAACATTCAGTACTTC. Translated, it gives CASSPDPTLGGNIQYF.